This T cell receptor (beta chain) was captured by sequencing in a study of human T cells and chemical hapten exposure. The overall study: Recorded diagnoses among the mostly female patients were alopecia areata, totalis or universalis.

Time point here: pre-sensitization, week 0. Documented treatment: therapeutic diphenylcyclopropenone sensitization with weekly scalp DPC. Researchers sampled blood before each patch test went on. V shed 5 bases and J shed 9 bases, with 10 bases lying between them. CDR1 is SGHTA, CDR2 FQGTGA, per germline. The CDR3 is 11 amino acids. The library labeled individual cDNA molecules by adding unique molecular identifiers to them. A single record per CDR3 protein comes from TCRdb applying MiXCR to the RACE reads. The sample lists 180,000 or so distinct CDR3 sequences; around 30% were seen once. The source material was whole blood, sampled in connection with sensitization to the hapten diphenylcyclopropenone (DPC). V and J are TRBV7-3 and TRBJ1-1, with a tentative D call TRBD1 (6 bases). This clonotype originated in a woman younger than 45 with alopecia areata. Some clones in this sample may be carry-over from other donors' samples. The CDR3 nucleotides are TGTGCCAGCAGCCAGGGACACCAAGCTTTCTTT. Amino acids: CASSQGHQAFF.